These T cell receptor beta chains were read from a single sample in a study of T cells in narcolepsy. Repertoires were generated with immunoSEQ multiplex PCR, while TCRdb's copy carries only in-frame clones and drops some. The sample contains about 30,000 clones, around 81% of which appear only once. The source material was CD45RA- memory CD4+ T cells from PBMCs. The receptor source for this set is a human donor with narcolepsy. Each CDR3 is given with its conserved first and last residue.

v_call: TRBV19; j_call: TRBJ2-3; cdr3_aa: CASSGPGQGFPTADTQYF
v_call: TRBV6-1; j_call: TRBJ2-5; cdr3_aa: CASSPGAGETQYF
v_call: TRBV6-5; j_call: TRBJ2-7; cdr3_aa: CASRRGRSYDEQYF
v_call: TRBV6-1; j_call: TRBJ2-1; cdr3_aa: CASLGQRFPNEQFF
v_call: TRBV2; j_call: TRBJ2-2; cdr3_aa: CASSVSRGNTGELFF
v_call: TRBV11-2; j_call: TRBJ1-2; cdr3_aa: CASSFGTGAYEGYTF
v_call: TRBV5-8; j_call: TRBJ1-1; cdr3_aa: CASKRTTEAFF
v_call: TRBV2; j_call: TRBJ2-5; cdr3_aa: CASRPQGHQETQYF
v_call: TRBV28; j_call: TRBJ1-4; cdr3_aa: CASSLTHEKLFF
v_call: TRBV1; j_call: TRBJ1-2; cdr3_aa: CTSSQDREGERGYGYTF
v_call: TRBV19; j_call: TRBJ1-4; cdr3_aa: CASSPGEGYEKLFF
v_call: TRBV18; j_call: TRBJ1-1; cdr3_aa: CASSPRQGHMNTEAFF
v_call: TRBV7-9; j_call: TRBJ1-1; cdr3_aa: CASSSTQNTEAFF
v_call: TRBV18; j_call: TRBJ1-6; cdr3_aa: CASSPDYNSPLHF
v_call: TRBV19; j_call: TRBJ1-5; cdr3_aa: CASSPTRLVSNQPQHF
v_call: TRBV29-1; j_call: TRBJ2-7; cdr3_aa: CSVGHFYEQYF
v_call: TRBV18; j_call: TRBJ2-3; cdr3_aa: CASSPRTSGGLTDTQYF
v_call: TRBV6-5; j_call: TRBJ2-5; cdr3_aa: CASSLRGGRETQYF
v_call: TRBV6-5; j_call: TRBJ1-2; cdr3_aa: CASSSGRKIRDYGYTF
v_call: TRBV18; j_call: TRBJ1-6; cdr3_aa: CASSPPSGALNSPLHF
v_call: TRBV7-2; j_call: TRBJ2-3; cdr3_aa: CASSTGTPRYTDTQYF
v_call: TRBV5-1; j_call: TRBJ2-3; cdr3_aa: CASSLDGGVDTQYF